This TCR beta chain was identified in a study of cytomegalovirus exposure and HLA in healthy donors. Study-level findings and limits: TCR beta sequences reportedly predicted the HLA-A and HLA-B alleles of most subjects accurately.

Points on this clone: The antigen remains undetermined.

This CDR3 region has 17 residues. V lost 5 bases, J lost 0 bases, and 18 bases lay in between. The germline CDR1 and CDR2 sequences are PRHDT and FYEKMQ (reference sequence). It was with 60 Vbeta and 13 Jbeta primers that the PCR ran. Assay: immunoSEQ multiplex PCR; the TCRdb copy retains only in-frame clones and omits some. The sample has roughly 72,000 clones; 65% to 85% are singletons. The chain recombines TRBV13 with TRBJ2-3; D is possibly TRBD2 (6 bases). This clonotype was sampled from a woman between 40 and 55 years old in good health and CMV-seropositive. The material sequenced was PBMCs. CDR3 region: CASSRASGGTSTDTQYF. The CDR3 DNA sequence: TGTGCCAGCAGCCGTGCGTCCGGGGGTACTAGCACAGATACGCAGTATTTT.